Listed here is a single T cell receptor beta chain. Its antigen is currently unknown. This sample stems from a study of cytomegalovirus exposure and HLA in healthy donors. Study outcomes and limitations: Information on immune exposure was restricted to one variable (CMV serostatus). Researchers counted 180 or so TCR beta chains as cytomegalovirus-associated. Analyses of presence and absence presupposed an approximately uniform sequencing depth across donors. Within an earlier analysis, most TCR beta V segments proved productive either about 90% or about 30% of the time.

Use of 60 Vbeta and 13 Jbeta primers characterized the PCR. Clones were sequenced by immunoSEQ multiplex PCR, and TCRdb holds only the in-frame ones, with some missing. The sample consists of roughly 150,000 clones, 60% to 75% of them appearing once. The J segment lost 5 bases and the V segment lost 4 bases, leaving 8 bases of the junction unmatched. Germline V lookup: CDR1 MNHEY, CDR2 SMNVEV (reference sequence). This CDR3 is built from 16 residues. The J gene is TRBJ2-5, the V gene TRBV27; the match to TRBD2 covers 12 bases. The clonotype comes from a human donor in good health. The material sequenced was PBMCs. The CDR3 nucleotides read TGTGCCAGCAGTTCCTCTAGCGGGAGGGCCCTGGAGACCCAGTACTTC. Translated: CASSSSSGRALETQYF.